One sample yielded the 31 T cell receptor beta chains listed below, sequenced in a study of cytomegalovirus exposure and HLA in healthy donors. In the PCR, 60 Vbeta and 13 Jbeta primers were used. Clones were sequenced by immunoSEQ multiplex PCR, and TCRdb holds only the in-frame ones, with some missing. The table lists 180,000 or so clones, about four fifths of them singletons. Sequenced material: PBMCs. Receptors originate from a female donor in good health and CMV-seronegative.

This chain uses TRBV27 with TRBJ1-4; no reliable D call. There are 15 residues in the CDR3. The germline V gene has CDR1 MNHEY and CDR2 SMNVEV (reference sequence). V was clipped by 3 bases and J by 4 bases, with 12 bases between them. CDR3 in amino acids: CASSFLGSHNEKLFF. In DNA form, the CDR3 reads TGTGCCAGCAGTTTCCTCGGGAGCCATAATGAAAAACTGTTTTTT.

This chain uses TRBV27 with TRBJ2-1, with TRBD2 matching over 10 bases. The V and J ends lost 5 bases and 6 bases, in that order; junction bases with no gene match: 10. There are 16 residues in the CDR3. Germline values: CDR1 MNHEY, CDR2 SMNVEV (reference sequence). CDR3 nucleotides: TGTGCCAGCAGTCAAGGTCGACTAGCGGGTCTCAATGAGCAGTTCTTC. This encodes CASSQGRLAGLNEQFF.

This clone was seen only once. The chain is built from TRBV28 and TRBJ2-7; D is perhaps TRBD2 (6 bases). The CDR3 loop spans 13 amino acids. V dropped 3 bases and J dropped 6 bases, with 12 bases sitting between them. Germline V CDR1 and CDR2: MDHEN, SYDVKM. CDR3 coding DNA: TGTGCCAGCAGTTTTCAGGGACTGGGCGAGCAGTACTTC. Translated, it gives CASSFQGLGEQYF.

V usage is TRBV4-1 and J usage is TRBJ2-5; 9 nucleotides line up with TRBD2. The V segment lost 4 bases and the J segment 5 bases; nucleotides outside the gene matches: 11. CDR1 MGHRA and CDR2 YSYEKL come from the germline V gene. There are 16 residues in the CDR3. Here the CDR3 reads CASSLVPSGTGETQYF. CDR3 coding DNA: TGCGCCAGCAGCCTCGTCCCTAGCGGGACCGGGGAGACCCAGTACTTC.

In nucleotides, the CDR3 is TGTGCCAGCAGCTCCGGGACTAGCGGCCGGAATGAGCAGTTCTTC. Protein product: CASSSGTSGRNEQFF. The V and J genes are TRBV5-8 and TRBJ2-1; 11 bases match TRBD2. Trimming cost V 3 bases and J 7 bases; bases outside gene matches: 6. Germline loops: CDR1 SGHTS, CDR2 YDEGEE. This CDR3 is built from 15 residues.

The chain joins TRBV19 to TRBJ2-7; D uncertain. This CDR3 has 14 amino acids. Trimming stripped 6 bases from V and 0 bases from J, with 12 bases between. The germline gives CDR1 LNHDA, CDR2 SQIVND (reference sequence). The CDR3 sequence: CASSQALNSYEQYF. CDR3 DNA: TGTGCCAGTAGCCAGGCCCTAAACTCCTACGAGCAGTACTTC.

This chain uses TRBV9 with TRBJ1-2; weak D call: TRBD1 (6 bases). V gave up 2 bases and J gave up 4 bases, with 12 bases separating them. This CDR3 spans 14 amino acids. Germline V CDR1 and CDR2: SGDLS, YYNGEE. Written as DNA, the CDR3 is TGTGCCAGCAGCGTGGAAACAGGGACCTATGGCTACACCTTC. Protein product: CASSVETGTYGYTF.

The V call is TRBV5-1, the J call TRBJ1-6; D not resolved. Germline CDR1 is SGHRS and CDR2 is YFSETQ. The length of the CDR3 is 13 residues. The V end lost 5 bases, the J end lost 9 bases, and 12 bases lay between the germline ends. CDR3 protein: CASSMEAGSPLHF. The CDR3 region has the DNA TGCGCCAGCAGTATGGAGGCGGGTTCACCCCTCCACTTT.

The chain joins TRBV4-1 to TRBJ2-1; TRBD2 matches 14 bases. Germline CDR1 is MGHRA and CDR2 is YSYEKL. The CDR3 extends over 16 amino acids. V lost 3 bases and J lost 8; bases outside the gene matches: 6. In nucleotides, the CDR3 is TGCGCCAGCAGCCACCGACTAGCGGGGGGGACGTATGAGCAGTTCTTC. This encodes CASSHRLAGGTYEQFF.

Comment on this clone: This sample includes further DNA sequences coding for the same CDR3. V gene TRBV7-6 combines with J gene TRBJ1-5, with TRBD1 matching over 8 bases. CDR1 is SGHVS and CDR2 is FNYEAQ in the germline V gene. The CDR3 has 15 residues. V dropped 4 bases and J dropped 1; count of bases not matched to a gene: 3. CDR3 region: CASSSGQGSNQPQHF. DNA of the CDR3: TGTGCCAGCAGCTCCGGACAGGGAAGCAATCAGCCCCAGCATTTT.

This clone was counted between two and nine times. This chain links TRBV29-1 with TRBJ1-2, with 9 bases lining up with TRBD1. Germline-derived CDR1 and CDR2 are SQVTM and ANQGSEA. The J segment lost 13 bases and the V segment lost 2 bases, leaving 8 bases of the junction unmatched. The CDR3 covers 12 residues. The DNA of the CDR3 is TGCAGCGTTGAACCGGGACAGGGAGCTTCCACCTTC. Translating it yields CSVEPGQGASTF. Full variable domain (remainder filled in from reference TRBV29-1 and TRBJ1-2): SAVISQKPSRDICQRGTSLTIQCQVDSQVTMMFWYRQQPGQSLTLIATANQGSEATYESGFVIDKFPISRPNLTFSTLTVSNMSPEDSSIYLCSVEPGQGASTFGSGTRLTVV.

This clone showed up just a few times. The chain employs TRBV5-4 and TRBJ1-1; no firm D call. The CDR3 consists of 13 residues. Per germline, CDR1 SGHNT and CDR2 YYREEE (reference sequence). Deletions cut 3 bases from V and 11 bases from J, with 17 bases between. This chain's CDR3 is CASSYEVLREAFF. For the CDR3, the DNA is TGTGCCAGCAGCTATGAGGTCCTCCGGGAGGCTTTCTTT.

The chain has TRBV5-5 and TRBJ2-3; the match to TRBD2 covers 13 bases. The trim removed 1 base at V and 3 bases at J, leaving 5 bases unmatched. Germline CDR1 is SGHKS and CDR2 is YYEKEE (reference sequence). The CDR3 spans 17 residues. The CDR3 nucleotides read TGTGCCAGCAGCTTGACTAGCGGGAGGGCCGGGACAGATACGCAGTATTTT. It is translated as CASSLTSGRAGTDTQYF.

The table lists this clone with a count of one. The rearrangement links TRBV7-3 to TRBJ2-1; 9 positions match TRBD2. Germline assignment: CDR1 SGHTA and CDR2 FQGTGA. Losses at the gene ends were 5 bases for V and 1 base for J; bases not matched to a gene: 3. This CDR3 contains 15 residues. The CDR3 loop reads CASSRSGGSYNEQFF. In nucleotides, the CDR3 is TGTGCCAGCAGCCGAAGCGGGGGGTCCTACAATGAGCAGTTCTTC.

The chain carries TRBV28 and TRBJ2-3; D gene unclear. The germline V and J ends were trimmed by 1 base and 2 bases, with 16 bases remaining between them. Germline assignment: CDR1 MDHEN and CDR2 SYDVKM. The CDR3 sequence is 17 residues long. The CDR3 nucleotides read TGTGCCAGCAGTTTATCAGTTAGGATTGGAGACACAGATACGCAGTATTTT. Translation: CASSLSVRIGDTDTQYF.

The rearrangement uses TRBV7-6 and TRBJ2-1, with TRBD2 identical over 8 bases. V was clipped by 7 bases and J by 6 bases; unmatched bases: 8. The CDR3 contains 14 residues. Germline CDR1 is SGHVS and CDR2 is FNYEAQ. Here the CDR3 DNA reads TGTGCCAGCACCCGAGCGGGAGCAATCAATGAGCAGTTCTTC. It codes for CASTRAGAINEQFF.

The V and J genes are TRBV10-3 and TRBJ2-7; 9 bases map to TRBD2. There are 14 residues in the CDR3. CDR1 and CDR2 (germline): ENHRY, SYGVKD. Trimming took 8 bases from V and 2 from J; bases not matched to a gene: 7. The CDR3 DNA reads TGTGCCATCGCGGTCGCGGGAGGGCCCTACGAGCAGTACTTC. Translated, it gives CAIAVAGGPYEQYF.

This chain joins TRBV5-5 and TRBJ1-4; 7 positions agree with TRBD1. J lost 4 bases, V lost 4 bases, and 7 bases had no gene match. In germline, CDR1 is SGHKS, CDR2 YYEKEE (reference sequence). This CDR3 region has 15 residues. The CDR3 reads CASSLGDSGNEKLFF. CDR3 sequence (DNA): TGTGCCAGCAGCCTAGGGGACAGTGGTAATGAAAAACTGTTTTTT.

This clone was found a few times. This rearrangement joins TRBV7-3 to TRBJ1-1, with D unresolved. Germline V gene data show CDR1 as SGHTA and CDR2 as FQGTGA. V dropped 5 bases and J dropped 5 bases, with 12 bases sitting between them. The CDR3 contains 13 residues. CDR3 coding DNA: TGTGCCAGCAGCGACCTAGTGGCGACTGAAGCTTTCTTT. Protein: CASSDLVATEAFF.

This chain joins TRBV19 and TRBJ2-7; TRBD2 matches 7 bases. The length of the CDR3 is 14 residues. With 1 base clipped from V and 2 bases from J, the junction kept 2 bases outside the gene matches. From germline, CDR1 is LNHDA and CDR2 SQIVND (reference sequence). The CDR3 DNA reads as TGTGCCAGTAGTATAGGGGAGGGGACCTACGAGCAGTACTTC. This gives the protein CASSIGEGTYEQYF.

This chain joins TRBV28 and TRBJ2-1, with D perhaps TRBD2 (7 bases). V was pared by 6 bases and J by 8 bases, with 20 bases between. CDR3 length: 15 amino acids. CDR1 and CDR2 from the germline V gene are MDHEN and SYDVKM. The CDR3, as DNA: TGTGCCAGCAGCCCGGGCGGGGGCGCTTATCATGAGCAGTTCTTC. Protein: CASSPGGGAYHEQFF.

The chain carries TRBV27 and TRBJ1-2; perhaps TRBD1 as D (6 bases). Trimming removed 9 bases from V and 5 bases from J, with 16 bases in between. The CDR3 runs 13 residues. Germline lookup yields CDR1 MNHEY and CDR2 SMNVEV (reference sequence). Here the CDR3 DNA reads TGTGCCAGTCGCCGACAGGTGGGATATGGCTACACCTTC. Residues: CASRRQVGYGYTF.

The chain couples TRBV7-9 to TRBJ2-1, with D unresolved. The germline CDR1 and CDR2 sequences are SEHNR and FQNEAQ (reference sequence). CDR3 length equals 10 residues. Trimming took off 8 bases at V and 8 bases at J, with 7 bases between the two ends. As DNA, the CDR3 is TGTGCCAGCGGTGCGGATGAGCAGTTCTTC. This gives the protein CASGADEQFF. The whole variable domain, filled in from reference TRBV7-9 and TRBJ2-1, reads DTGVSQNPRHKITKRGQNVTFRCDPISEHNRLYWYRQTLGQGPEFLTYFQNEAQLEKSRLLSDRFSAERPKGSFSTLEIQRTEQGDSAMYLCASGADEQFFGPGTRLTVL.

This chain links TRBV7-6 with TRBJ1-1, with 10 bases lining up with TRBD1. The germline gives CDR1 SGHVS, CDR2 FNYEAQ. The CDR3 extends over 14 amino acids. Trimming at V came to 5 bases and at J to 2 bases, leaving 2 bases not matched to a gene. In nucleotides, the CDR3 is TGTGCCAGCAGCCGGACAGGGGGTAACACTGAAGCTTTCTTT. This sequence encodes CASSRTGGNTEAFF.

The rearrangement uses TRBV6-1 and TRBJ2-2; 10 nucleotides match TRBD2. The CDR3 consists of 17 residues. V lost 1 base and J lost 2; bases outside the gene matches: 4. Per the germline V gene, CDR1 is MNHNS and CDR2 is SASEGT. For the CDR3, the DNA is TGTGCCAGCAGTGAAGATAGCGGGAGGCTTAACACCGGGGAGCTGTTTTTT. Its protein product is CASSEDSGRLNTGELFF.

The chain couples TRBV27 to TRBJ1-5; D is unclear. CDR1 is MNHEY and CDR2 is SMNVEV in the germline V gene (reference sequence). The CDR3 runs 13 residues. The V and J ends lost 3 bases and 7 bases respectively, with 10 bases between them. The CDR3 protein is CASSFSAGQPQHF. The CDR3 coding sequence is TGTGCCAGCAGTTTTTCGGCGGGGCAGCCCCAGCATTTT.

The genes are TRBV7-2 and TRBJ2-7; 11 bases match TRBD2. CDR1 SGHTA and CDR2 FQGNSA come from the germline V gene. This CDR3 region has 15 residues. The ends lost 5 bases at V and 4 bases at J; junction bases unmatched: 7. The chain's CDR3 is CASSHMGLAEYEQYF. The DNA for the CDR3 is TGTGCCAGCAGCCACATGGGACTAGCGGAATACGAGCAGTACTTC.

V is TRBV6-5 and J is TRBJ2-1; no reliable D call. The CDR3 has 14 amino acids. Trimming took 5 bases from V and 9 from J, leaving 17 bases between them. Germline V gene lookup returns CDR1 MNHEY and CDR2 SVGAGI. CDR3 protein: CASSEFGVSREQFF. In DNA, the CDR3 is TGTGCCAGCAGTGAATTTGGAGTCAGCCGTGAGCAGTTCTTC.

The chain uses TRBV5-1 and TRBJ2-2, with 8 bases aligning to TRBD1. The V segment lost 3 bases and the J segment 6 bases; nucleotides outside the gene matches: 7. The CDR3 runs 15 residues. Germline V lookup: CDR1 SGHRS, CDR2 YFSETQ. The CDR3 DNA is TGCGCCAGCAGCTACCAGACAGGGGATCCCGGGGAGCTGTTTTTT. Encoded protein: CASSYQTGDPGELFF.

This chain joins TRBV18 and TRBJ1-2, with a tentative D call TRBD1 (5 bases). Germline loops: CDR1 KGHSH, CDR2 LQKENI. The CDR3 spans 14 residues. The germline V and J ends were trimmed by 3 bases and 9 bases, with 17 bases remaining between them. CDR3 in DNA: TGTGCCAGCTCACCGGGGACTTCGGATAGGAGCTACACCTTC. Protein: CASSPGTSDRSYTF. Combining the CDR3 with reference TRBV18 and TRBJ1-2 gives the whole variable domain NAGVMQNPRHLVRRRGQEARLRCSPMKGHSHVYWYRQLPEEGLKFMVYLQKENIIDESGMPKERFSAEFPKEGPSILRIQQVVRGDSAAYFCASSPGTSDRSYTFGSGTRLTVV.

This chain joins TRBV2 and TRBJ2-3; 9 bases agree with TRBD2. The CDR3 has 13 amino acids. Per the germline V gene, CDR1 is SNHLY and CDR2 is FYNNEI. V trimming: 6 bases; J trimming: 9 bases; junction bases outside the gene matches: 7. CDR3 sequence: CASSTGTSLTQYF. The CDR3 DNA reads as TGTGCCAGCAGCACCGGGACTAGCTTAACGCAGTATTTT.